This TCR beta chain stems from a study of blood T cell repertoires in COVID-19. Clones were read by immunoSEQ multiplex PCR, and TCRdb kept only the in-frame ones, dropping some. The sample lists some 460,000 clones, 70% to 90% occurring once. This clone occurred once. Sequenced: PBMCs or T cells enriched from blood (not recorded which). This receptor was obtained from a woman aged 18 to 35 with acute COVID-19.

CDR3 nucleotide sequence: TGTGCCAGCAGCCCGACCGGGACAGGGATCCCCGGGGAGCTGTTTTTT. Translating gives CASSPTGTGIPGELFF. The chain employs TRBV7-2 and TRBJ2-2, with 9 bases matching TRBD1. Trimming removed 5 bases from V and 6 bases from J; junction bases left unmatched: 10. CDR1 and CDR2 (germline): SGHTA, FQGNSA. The CDR3 contains 16 residues.